Listed here are 12 T cell receptor beta chains from one sample, sequenced in a study of cytomegalovirus exposure and HLA in healthy donors. PCR amplification relied on 60 Vbeta primers (plus 13 Jbeta primers). Profiled with immunoSEQ multiplex PCR; TCRdb holds only in-frame clones, not every one. The sample holds approximately 170,000 clones; approximately 80% are singletons and the top ten take less than 3%. Sequenced material: PBMCs. These receptors all stem from a male donor in good health and CMV-seronegative.

This chain connects TRBV7-2 to TRBJ1-2, with 7 bases lining up with TRBD1. J was trimmed by 4 bases and V by 6 bases; bases with no gene match: 8. This CDR3 comprises 14 residues. Germline V gives CDR1 SGHTA, CDR2 FQGNSA. CDR3 sequence reads: CASRRDRAVYGYTF. CDR3 sequence (DNA): TGTGCCAGCAGACGTGACAGGGCGGTCTATGGCTACACCTTC.

This chain links TRBV28 with TRBJ2-7; no reliable D call. Germline V lookup: CDR1 MDHEN, CDR2 SYDVKM. V lost 4 bases, J lost 4 bases, and 11 bases lay in between. The CDR3 spans 13 residues. The CDR3 loop reads CASSSPLLYEQYF. Here the CDR3 DNA reads TGTGCCAGCAGTTCCCCCCTGTTATACGAGCAGTACTTC. Complete variable domain (other parts from reference TRBV28 and TRBJ2-7): DVKVTQSSRYLVKRTGEKVFLECVQDMDHENMFWYRQDPGLGLRLIYFSYDVKMKEKGDIPEGYSVSREKKERFSLILESASTNQTSMYLCASSSPLLYEQYFGPGTRLTVT.

To note about this clone: The sample holds other DNA sequences that translate to the same CDR3. This chain uses TRBV5-1 with TRBJ2-1; D not certain. From germline, CDR1 is SGHRS and CDR2 YFSETQ. V lost 2 bases and J 3 bases, leaving 3 bases between the germline ends. The CDR3 is 12 residues long. CDR3 region: CASSFGYNEQFF. The CDR3, as DNA: TGCGCCAGCAGCTTCGGCTACAATGAGCAGTTCTTC.

The chain links TRBV7-3 to TRBJ2-2; D remains unclear. Trimming took off 5 bases at V and 6 bases at J, with 16 bases between the two ends. The CDR3 has 15 amino acids. Germline lookup yields CDR1 SGHTA and CDR2 FQGTGA. CDR3 nucleotides: TGTGCCAGCAGCCCCACCGTCACTACCTCCGGGGAGCTGTTTTTT. Translating it yields CASSPTVTTSGELFF.

This clone occurred a few times. This rearrangement joins TRBV4-2 to TRBJ1-3, with D hard to call. The CDR3 spans 16 residues. The germline V gene has CDR1 LGHNA and CDR2 YNFKEQ. Trimming left V 0 bases short and J 0 bases short, with 9 bases between. The CDR3 region has the DNA TGTGCCAGCAGCCAAGATCTGCCCAGCTCTGGAAACACCATATATTTT. It translates to CASSQDLPSSGNTIYF.

The chain uses TRBV29-1 and TRBJ2-7; TRBD2 agrees at 10 bases. V lost 2 bases, J lost 3 bases, and 1 base stayed unmatched. The germline gives CDR1 SQVTM, CDR2 ANQGSEA. This CDR3 is built from 13 residues. The chain's CDR3 is CSVEPSGGYEQYF. CDR3 sequence (DNA): TGCAGCGTTGAACCTAGCGGGGGCTACGAGCAGTACTTC.

The rearrangement uses TRBV29-1 and TRBJ1-2; D unresolved. CDR1 is SQVTM, CDR2 ANQGSEA, per germline. Trimming stripped 5 bases from V and 0 bases from J, with 16 bases between. This CDR3 is 15 amino acids long. The CDR3 DNA reads as TGCAGCGTTATGTCCGCGGGCGTTACTAACTATGGCTACACCTTC. This sequence encodes CSVMSAGVTNYGYTF. The entire variable domain, with the rest obtained from reference TRBV29-1 and TRBJ1-2, is as follows: SAVISQKPSRDICQRGTSLTIQCQVDSQVTMMFWYRQQPGQSLTLIATANQGSEATYESGFVIDKFPISRPNLTFSTLTVSNMSPEDSSIYLCSVMSAGVTNYGYTFGSGTRLTVV.

V is TRBV7-2 and J is TRBJ1-2; 7 nucleotides line up with TRBD1. CDR3 length: 14 residues. CDR1 SGHTA and CDR2 FQGNSA come from the germline V gene. Trimming at V came to 5 bases and at J to 0 bases, leaving 3 bases not matched to a gene. DNA of the CDR3: TGTGCCAGCAGCCCAGGGGGACCTAACTATGGCTACACCTTC. Protein: CASSPGGPNYGYTF.

The genes are TRBV4-1 and TRBJ1-4; TRBD1 is a possible D gene (5 bases). CDR3 length equals 16 residues. The V end was cut by 0 bases, the J end by 4 bases, with 12 bases between. Germline V lookup: CDR1 MGHRA, CDR2 YSYEKL. The CDR3, as DNA: TGCGCCAGCAGCCAAGATTCCGGGGGACTTAATGAAAAACTGTTTTTT. Translated: CASSQDSGGLNEKLFF.

This clone was counted only a few times. The CDR3 reads CAWSKGRHDNQPQHF. CDR3 nucleotides: TGTGCCTGGAGCAAAGGGAGGCATGACAATCAGCCCCAGCATTTT. This chain joins TRBV30 and TRBJ1-5; no firm D call. The CDR3 spans 15 residues. Per the germline V gene, CDR1 is GTSNPN and CDR2 is SVGIG (reference sequence). Trimming stripped 3 bases from V and 3 bases from J, with 15 bases between.

The genes are TRBV27 and TRBJ2-2; 7 nucleotides align to TRBD1. V dropped 4 bases and J dropped 4; count of bases not matched to a gene: 6. Per germline, CDR1 MNHEY and CDR2 SMNVEV (reference sequence). The CDR3 has 15 amino acids. In DNA, the CDR3 is TGTGCCAGCAGTTGGACAGGCCCGCGCACCGGGGAGCTGTTTTTT. This gives the protein CASSWTGPRTGELFF.

This clone was recorded a few times. The chain has TRBV5-1 and TRBJ2-1, with 10 positions matching TRBD2. The CDR3 runs to 14 residues. The germline CDR1 and CDR2 sequences are SGHRS and YFSETQ. V shed 5 bases and J 7 bases; nucleotides not matched to a gene: 6. The CDR3: CASRSSGGKNEQFF. The CDR3, as DNA: TGCGCCAGCAGAAGTAGCGGGGGGAAAAATGAGCAGTTCTTC.